One and the same sample provided the 20 T cell receptor beta chains below, sequenced in a study of OX40 agonist ivuxolimab in advanced cancers. Libraries were prepared through the immunoSEQ multiplex PCR assay. What TCRdb holds here is the immuneACCESS table cut down to in-frame rearrangements. Part of the clones is not present; checked against another copy, under half of the missing clones reflect an unresolved V gene, and the others are unexplained. Within this sample are about 54,000 clones, with approximately 85% of them counted one time only. Of the sample, approximately 1.3% is held by the ten largest clones. The material sequenced was CD4+ or CD8+ T cells sorted from blood, taken in a trial of the OX40 agonist ivuxolimab. These receptors were taken from an adult with an advanced solid tumor such as melanoma, head and neck, liver or kidney cancer.

V is TRBV5-5 and J is TRBJ2-7; D not resolved. The CDR3 sequence is 13 residues long. CDR1 is SGHKS, CDR2 YYEKEE, per germline (reference sequence). V lost 0 bases, J lost 5 bases, and 9 bases lay in between. The CDR3 nucleotides read TGTGCCAGCAGCTTGGATCGGCGCGACGAGCAGTACTTC. Translation: CASSLDRRDEQYF.

The V gene is TRBV27, the J gene TRBJ2-3; D perhaps matches TRBD1 (5 bases). The V gene's germline CDR1 is MNHEY and CDR2 SMNVEV (reference sequence). V was cut by 2 bases and J by 2 bases, with 17 bases left in between. The CDR3 length is 17 residues. CDR3 in amino acids: CASSLAFPGLLTDTQYF. CDR3 coding DNA: TGTGCCAGCAGTTTAGCGTTCCCAGGGTTACTCACAGATACGCAGTATTTT.

The rearrangement links TRBV28 to TRBJ2-7; the match to TRBD1 covers 8 bases. Germline V CDR1 and CDR2: MDHEN, SYDVKM. V was pared by 6 bases and J by 7 bases, with 5 bases of the junction left unmatched. The CDR3 is 12 amino acids. CDR3 in amino acids: CASRPTGGEQYF. The CDR3, as DNA: TGTGCCAGCAGGCCCACAGGGGGAGAGCAGTACTTC.

This clone is a singleton in its sample. The genes are TRBV28 and TRBJ2-7; no clear D gene. CDR1 and CDR2 (germline): MDHEN, SYDVKM. This CDR3 has 13 amino acids. Trimming left V 4 bases short and J 0 bases short, with 7 bases between. CDR3 loop: CASSSFSSYEQYF. The CDR3 coding sequence is TGTGCCAGCAGTTCCTTCAGCTCCTACGAGCAGTACTTC.

This rearrangement joins TRBV11-3 to TRBJ1-2; 7 bases map to TRBD1. The length of the CDR3 is 16 residues. The junction had 12 bases not matched to a gene; V was cut back by 4 bases and J by 4 bases. The germline gives CDR1 SGHNT, CDR2 YENEEA. The CDR3 protein is CASSSGVGQNSYGYTF. CDR3 bases: TGTGCCAGCAGCTCCGGTGTGGGACAGAATTCCTATGGCTACACCTTC.

The chain joins TRBV10-3 to TRBJ2-2; 7 bases are a match to TRBD1. CDR1 ENHRY and CDR2 SYGVKD come from the germline V gene. The CDR3 has 17 amino acids. V was pared by 5 bases and J by 0 bases, with 9 bases of the junction left unmatched. DNA of the CDR3: TGTGCCATCAGTAAGGAACCCGGGACAGCGAACACCGGGGAGCTGTTTTTT. Protein sequence: CAISKEPGTANTGELFF.

This clone was picked up one time. The gene calls are TRBV10-3 and TRBJ1-2; 8 bases map to TRBD1. The germline V gene has CDR1 ENHRY and CDR2 SYGVKD. The CDR3 runs to 17 residues. Trimming removed 0 bases from V and 4 bases from J; junction bases left unmatched: 10. The CDR3 nucleotides read TGTGCCATCAGTGAGTCCTGGACAGGGATAGGTGGCTATGGCTACACCTTC. Amino acid sequence: CAISESWTGIGGYGYTF.

The chain carries TRBV11-3 and TRBJ2-1; no firm D call. CDR1 SGHNT and CDR2 YENEEA come from the germline V gene. The CDR3 has 16 residues. Trimming left V 3 bases short and J 0 bases short, with 12 bases between. The CDR3 sequence: CASSLSTGSSYNEQFF. CDR3 DNA: TGTGCCAGCAGCTTGTCGACGGGTAGCTCCTACAATGAGCAGTTCTTC.

The CDR3 nucleotides are TGTGCCAGCAGTTTAGATAGGAACCTCCCCGAAAGAGGTGCAGATACGCAGTATTTT. Its protein is CASSLDRNLPERGADTQYF. The rearrangement links TRBV28 to TRBJ2-3, with no clear D. Germline-derived CDR1 and CDR2 are MDHEN and SYDVKM. CDR3 length: 19 residues. V gave up 2 bases and J gave up 4 bases, with 25 bases separating them. Together with reference TRBV28 and TRBJ2-3, the CDR3 gives the full variable domain: DVKVTQSSRYLVKRTGEKVFLECVQDMDHENMFWYRQDPGLGLRLIYFSYDVKMKEKGDIPEGYSVSREKKERFSLILESASTNQTSMYLCASSLDRNLPERGADTQYFGPGTRLTVL.

This clone was counted between two and nine times. The chain couples TRBV5-4 to TRBJ2-5, with 7 bases lining up with TRBD1. V gave up 1 base and J gave up 1 base; unmatched junction bases: 1. The CDR3 sequence is 14 residues long. Germline CDR1 is SGHNT and CDR2 is YYREEE (reference sequence). CDR3 loop: CASSLNRGQETQYF. For the CDR3, the DNA is TGTGCCAGCAGCTTGAACAGGGGCCAAGAGACCCAGTACTTC.

The rearrangement links TRBV6-1 to TRBJ1-5; TRBD1 agrees at 7 bases. CDR1 MNHNS and CDR2 SASEGT come from the germline V gene. J lost 3 bases, V lost 2 bases, and 19 bases had no gene match. The length of the CDR3 is 20 residues. This CDR3 reads CASSEPGGQMGRGDNQPQHF. The CDR3 coding sequence is TGTGCCAGCAGTGAACCGGGGGGACAGATGGGCAGGGGGGACAATCAGCCCCAGCATTTT.

The chain joins TRBV19 to TRBJ1-5, with D unresolved. V lost 5 bases and J 2 bases, leaving 7 bases between the germline ends. Germline V CDR1 and CDR2: LNHDA, SQIVND (reference sequence). The CDR3 extends over 13 amino acids. The CDR3 loop is CASSSGGNQPQHF. In DNA form, the CDR3 reads TGTGCCAGTAGTTCTGGGGGCAATCAGCCCCAGCATTTT.

CDR3 in DNA: TGTGCCAGCAGTCCCCAGGGACAGTCCTACGAGCAGTACTTC. Translating gives CASSPQGQSYEQYF. The chain recombines TRBV6-5 with TRBJ2-7, with 7 bases lining up with TRBD1. Looked up from germline, CDR1 is MNHEY and CDR2 is SVGAGI. This CDR3 is built from 14 residues. The trim removed 5 bases at V and 1 base at J, leaving 5 bases unmatched.

This clone was seen a single time. This rearrangement joins TRBV27 to TRBJ2-7; weak D call: TRBD2 (7 bases). The length of the CDR3 is 15 residues. Germline CDR1 MNHEY, CDR2 SMNVEV (reference sequence). Trimming stripped 6 bases from V and 0 bases from J, with 15 bases between. The CDR3 sequence is CASRQGGVSSYEQYF. Here the CDR3 DNA reads TGTGCCAGCAGACAAGGGGGGGTATCCTCCTACGAGCAGTACTTC.

The chain combines TRBV7-9 with TRBJ2-3, with 9 bases lining up with TRBD1. V gave up 6 bases and J gave up 1 base; unmatched junction bases: 5. Germline V CDR1 and CDR2: SEHNR, FQNEAQ (reference sequence). This CDR3 has 15 residues. The CDR3 DNA follows: TGTGCCAGCAGAAAACAGGGGGCTGGCACAGATACGCAGTATTTT. It specifies CASRKQGAGTDTQYF.

The J gene is TRBJ2-4, the V gene TRBV7-9; TRBD1 is a possible D gene (6 bases). The CDR3 contains 13 residues. CDR1 SEHNR and CDR2 FQNEAQ come from the germline V gene (reference sequence). V was pared by 5 bases and J by 3 bases, with 8 bases between. This chain's CDR3 is CASSADSKNIQYF. The CDR3 coding sequence is TGTGCCAGCAGCGCGGACAGCAAAAACATTCAGTACTTC.

This clone has more than one count but fewer than ten. The rearrangement uses TRBV5-4 and TRBJ2-5, with D maybe TRBD1 (5 bases). This CDR3 contains 15 residues. Germline loops: CDR1 SGHNT, CDR2 YYREEE (reference sequence). Trimming left V 0 bases short and J 1 base short, with 10 bases between. The chain's CDR3 is CASSLVPGLQETQYF. DNA of the CDR3: TGTGCCAGCAGCTTGGTACCAGGGCTCCAAGAGACCCAGTACTTC.

The genes are TRBV5-1 and TRBJ1-1; 9 positions agree with TRBD1. Losses at the gene ends were 0 bases for V and 4 bases for J; bases not matched to a gene: 7. The germline CDR1 and CDR2 sequences are SGHRS and YFSETQ. The CDR3 contains 16 residues. CDR3 protein: CASSLVGQGFGTEAFF. The DNA of the CDR3 is TGCGCCAGCAGCTTGGTGGGACAGGGATTCGGCACTGAAGCTTTCTTT.

The rearrangement uses TRBV7-2 and TRBJ2-1; D is unclear. This CDR3 spans 15 amino acids. The ends were cut back, 2 bases at V and 7 bases at J, with 15 bases in the middle. Per the germline V gene, CDR1 is SGHTA and CDR2 is FQGNSA. DNA for the CDR3: TGTGCCAGCAGCTTACAACGGGCTCTTAGGAATGAGCAGTTCTTC. Translated, it gives CASSLQRALRNEQFF.

V and J are TRBV5-4 and TRBJ2-7, with 8 bases matching TRBD1. The CDR3 consists of 15 residues. J gave up 4 bases and V 0 bases, and 6 bases lay outside the gene matches. Germline V gene lookup returns CDR1 SGHNT and CDR2 YYREEE (reference sequence). The CDR3 nucleotides read TGTGCCAGCAGCTTGGGGCGGACAGGGATGTACGAGCAGTACTTC. Protein sequence: CASSLGRTGMYEQYF.